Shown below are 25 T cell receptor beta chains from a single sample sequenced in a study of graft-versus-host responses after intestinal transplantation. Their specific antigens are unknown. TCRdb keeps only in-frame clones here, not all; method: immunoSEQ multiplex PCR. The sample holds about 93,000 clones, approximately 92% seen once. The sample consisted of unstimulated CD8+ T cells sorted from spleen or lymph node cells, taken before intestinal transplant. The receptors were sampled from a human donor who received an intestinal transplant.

CDR3 in amino acids: CASSFSGSQPQHF. The CDR3 nucleotides read TGTGCCAGCAGTTTCTCGGGTAGTCAGCCCCAGCATTTT. This chain connects TRBV28 to TRBJ1-5; D is uncertain. CDR3 length: 13 amino acids. V was cut by 3 bases and J by 6 bases, with 9 bases left in between. Per germline, CDR1 MDHEN and CDR2 SYDVKM.

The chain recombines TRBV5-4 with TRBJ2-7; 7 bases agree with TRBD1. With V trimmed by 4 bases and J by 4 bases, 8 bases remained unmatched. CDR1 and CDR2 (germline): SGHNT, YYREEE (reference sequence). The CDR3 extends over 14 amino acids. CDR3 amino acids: CASSLITGEYEQYF. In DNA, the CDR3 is TGTGCCAGCAGCCTAATCACAGGGGAATACGAGCAGTACTTC.

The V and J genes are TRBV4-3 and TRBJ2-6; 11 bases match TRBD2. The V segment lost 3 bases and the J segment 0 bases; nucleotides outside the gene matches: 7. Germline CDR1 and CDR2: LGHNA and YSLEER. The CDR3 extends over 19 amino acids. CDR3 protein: CASSQTLSGGDSGANVLTF. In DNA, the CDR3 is TGCGCCAGCAGCCAGACTCTTAGCGGGGGGGACTCTGGGGCCAACGTCCTGACTTTC.

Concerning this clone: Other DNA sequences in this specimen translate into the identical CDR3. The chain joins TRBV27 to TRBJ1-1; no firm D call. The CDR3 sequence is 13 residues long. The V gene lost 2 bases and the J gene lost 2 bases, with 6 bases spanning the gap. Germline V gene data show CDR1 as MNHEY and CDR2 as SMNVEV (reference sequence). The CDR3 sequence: CASSLGSNTEAFF. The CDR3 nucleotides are TGTGCCAGCAGTTTAGGTAGCAACACTGAAGCTTTCTTT.

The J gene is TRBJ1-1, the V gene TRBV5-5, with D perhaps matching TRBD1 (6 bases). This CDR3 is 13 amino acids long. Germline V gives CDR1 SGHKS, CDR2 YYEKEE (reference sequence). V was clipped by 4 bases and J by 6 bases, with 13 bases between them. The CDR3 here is CASSLNRAAEAFF. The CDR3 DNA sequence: TGTGCCAGCAGCCTTAACAGGGCCGCTGAAGCTTTCTTT.

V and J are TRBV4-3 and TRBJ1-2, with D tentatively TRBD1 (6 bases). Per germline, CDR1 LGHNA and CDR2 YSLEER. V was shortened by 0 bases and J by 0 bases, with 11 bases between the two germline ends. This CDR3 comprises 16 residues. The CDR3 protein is CASSQEGTGPNYGYTF. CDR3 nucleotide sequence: TGCGCCAGCAGCCAAGAAGGAACAGGGCCTAACTATGGCTACACCTTC.

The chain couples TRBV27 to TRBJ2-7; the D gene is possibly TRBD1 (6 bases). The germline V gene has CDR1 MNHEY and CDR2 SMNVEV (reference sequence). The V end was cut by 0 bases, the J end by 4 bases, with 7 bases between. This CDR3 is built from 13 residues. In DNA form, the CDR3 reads TGTGCCAGCAGTTTATCAACAGGGTACGAGCAGTACTTC. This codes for CASSLSTGYEQYF.

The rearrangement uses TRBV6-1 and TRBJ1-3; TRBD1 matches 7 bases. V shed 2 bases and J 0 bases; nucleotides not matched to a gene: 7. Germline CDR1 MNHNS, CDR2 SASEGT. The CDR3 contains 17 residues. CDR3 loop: CASSEYTGVNSGNTIYF. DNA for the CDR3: TGTGCCAGCAGTGAATACACAGGGGTAAACTCTGGAAACACCATATATTTT.

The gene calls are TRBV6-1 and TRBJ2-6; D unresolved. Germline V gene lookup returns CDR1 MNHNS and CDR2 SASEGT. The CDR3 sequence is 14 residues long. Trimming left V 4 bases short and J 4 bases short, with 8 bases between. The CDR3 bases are TGTGCCAGCAGTGGGTCCGGGGGGGCCAACGTCCTGACTTTC. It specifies CASSGSGGANVLTF.

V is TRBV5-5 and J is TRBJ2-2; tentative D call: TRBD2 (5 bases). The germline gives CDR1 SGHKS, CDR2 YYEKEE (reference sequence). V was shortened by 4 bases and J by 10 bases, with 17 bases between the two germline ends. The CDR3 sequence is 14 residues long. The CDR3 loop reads CASSAGELVPELFF. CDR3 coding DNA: TGTGCCAGCAGCGCTGGGGAGCTAGTCCCGGAGCTGTTTTTT.

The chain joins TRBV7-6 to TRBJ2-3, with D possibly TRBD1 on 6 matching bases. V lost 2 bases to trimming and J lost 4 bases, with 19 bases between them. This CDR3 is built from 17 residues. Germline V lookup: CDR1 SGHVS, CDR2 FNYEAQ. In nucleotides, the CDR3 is TGTGCCAGCAGCTTAATGGGAACAGGGCCCCCCCCAGATACGCAGTATTTT. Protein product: CASSLMGTGPPPDTQYF. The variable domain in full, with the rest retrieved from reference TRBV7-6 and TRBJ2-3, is GAGVSQSPRYKVTKRGQDVALRCDPISGHVSLYWYRQALGQGPEFLTYFNYEAQQDKSGLPNDRFSAERPEGSISTLTIQRTEQRDSAMYRCASSLMGTGPPPDTQYFGPGTRLTVL.

CDR3 loop: CASSQVGNEQFF. The CDR3 bases are TGCGCCAGCAGCCAAGTCGGTAATGAGCAGTTCTTC. The V and J genes are TRBV4-1 and TRBJ2-1; the D is unclear. The CDR3 length is 12 residues. Germline V gene data show CDR1 as MGHRA and CDR2 as YSYEKL. Trimming took off 1 base at V and 7 bases at J, with 5 bases between the two ends.

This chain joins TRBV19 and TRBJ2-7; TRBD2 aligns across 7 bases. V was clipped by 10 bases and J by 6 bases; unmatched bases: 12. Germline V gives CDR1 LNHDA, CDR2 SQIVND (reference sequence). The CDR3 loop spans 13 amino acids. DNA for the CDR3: TGTGCCACCTGGGGAGGGGTTGGATCCGAGCAGTACTTC. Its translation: CATWGGVGSEQYF.

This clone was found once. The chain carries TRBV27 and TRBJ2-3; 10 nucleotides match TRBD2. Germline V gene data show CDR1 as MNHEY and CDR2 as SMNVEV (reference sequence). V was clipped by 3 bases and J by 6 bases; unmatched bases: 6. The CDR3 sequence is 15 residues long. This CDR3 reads CASSFGLAVTDTQYF. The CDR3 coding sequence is TGTGCCAGCAGTTTTGGACTAGCGGTAACGGATACGCAGTATTTT.

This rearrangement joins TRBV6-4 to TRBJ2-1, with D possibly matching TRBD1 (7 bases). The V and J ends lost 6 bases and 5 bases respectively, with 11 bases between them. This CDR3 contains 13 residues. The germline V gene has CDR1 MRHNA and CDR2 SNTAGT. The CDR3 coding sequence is TGTGCCAGCAGCGGGGGACAGAACAATGAGCAGTTCTTC. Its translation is CASSGGQNNEQFF.

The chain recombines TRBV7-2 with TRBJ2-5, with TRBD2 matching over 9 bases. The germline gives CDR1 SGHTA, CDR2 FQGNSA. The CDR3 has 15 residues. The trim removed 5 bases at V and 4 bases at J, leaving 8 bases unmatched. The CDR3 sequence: CASSRSGGPLETQYF. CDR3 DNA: TGTGCCAGCAGCCGAAGCGGGGGGCCGCTAGAGACCCAGTACTTC. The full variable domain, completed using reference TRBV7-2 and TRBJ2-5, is GAGVSQSPSNKVTEKGKDVELRCDPISGHTALYWYRQSLGQGLEFLIYFQGNSAPDKSGLPSDRFSAERTGGSVSTLTIQRTQQEDSAVYLCASSRSGGPLETQYFGPGTRLLVL.

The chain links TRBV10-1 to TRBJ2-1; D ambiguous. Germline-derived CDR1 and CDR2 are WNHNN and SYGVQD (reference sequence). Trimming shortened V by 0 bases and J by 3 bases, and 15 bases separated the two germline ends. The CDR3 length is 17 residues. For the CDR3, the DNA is TGCGCCAGCAGTGAGTCCCCAGCGACCCTATACTACAATGAGCAGTTCTTC. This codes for CASSESPATLYYNEQFF.

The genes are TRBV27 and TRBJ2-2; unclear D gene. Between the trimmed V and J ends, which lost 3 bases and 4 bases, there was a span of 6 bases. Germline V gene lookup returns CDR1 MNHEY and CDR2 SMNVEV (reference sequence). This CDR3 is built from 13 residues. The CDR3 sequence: CASSFTPTGELFF. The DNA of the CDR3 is TGTGCCAGCAGTTTCACACCCACCGGGGAGCTGTTTTTT.

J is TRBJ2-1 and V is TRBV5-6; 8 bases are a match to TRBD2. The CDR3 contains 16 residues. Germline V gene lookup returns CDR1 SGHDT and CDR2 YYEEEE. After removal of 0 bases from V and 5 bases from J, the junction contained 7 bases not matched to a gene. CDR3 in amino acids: CASSLDLGGADNEQFF. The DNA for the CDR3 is TGTGCCAGCAGCTTGGACCTCGGGGGGGCCGACAATGAGCAGTTCTTC.

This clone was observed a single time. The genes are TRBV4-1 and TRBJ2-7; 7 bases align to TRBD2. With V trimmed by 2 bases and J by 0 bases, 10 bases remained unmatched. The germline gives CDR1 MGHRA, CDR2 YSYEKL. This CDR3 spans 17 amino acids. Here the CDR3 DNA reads TGCGCCAGCAGCCAACCCCCGGGGGGAACAAGCTCCTACGAGCAGTACTTC. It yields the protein CASSQPPGGTSSYEQYF.

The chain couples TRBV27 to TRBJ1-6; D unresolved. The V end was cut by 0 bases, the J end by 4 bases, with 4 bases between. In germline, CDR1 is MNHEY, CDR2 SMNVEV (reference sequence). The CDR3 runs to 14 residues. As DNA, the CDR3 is TGTGCCAGCAGTTTATCAGCGTATAATTCACCCCTCCACTTT. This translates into CASSLSAYNSPLHF.

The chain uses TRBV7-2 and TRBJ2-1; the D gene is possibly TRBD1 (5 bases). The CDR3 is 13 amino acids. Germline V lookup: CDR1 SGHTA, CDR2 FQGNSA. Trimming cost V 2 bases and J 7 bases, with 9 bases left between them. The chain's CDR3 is CASSLFKGNEQFF. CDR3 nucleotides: TGTGCCAGCAGCTTATTTAAGGGGAATGAGCAGTTCTTC.

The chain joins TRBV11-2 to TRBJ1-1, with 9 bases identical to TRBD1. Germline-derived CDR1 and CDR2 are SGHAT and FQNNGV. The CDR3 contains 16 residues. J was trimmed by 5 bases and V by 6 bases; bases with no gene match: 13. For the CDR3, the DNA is TGTGCCAGCAGTCTACAGGGGGCCGTTGGTAGGACTGAAGCTTTCTTT. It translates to CASSLQGAVGRTEAFF.

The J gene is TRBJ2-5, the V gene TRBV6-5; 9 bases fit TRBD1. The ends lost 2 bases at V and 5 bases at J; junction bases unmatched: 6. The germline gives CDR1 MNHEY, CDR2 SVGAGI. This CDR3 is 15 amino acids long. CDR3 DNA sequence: TGTGCCAGCAGTTACACAGGGGGCTCTGGGGAGACCCAGTACTTC. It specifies CASSYTGGSGETQYF.

This chain's CDR3 is CASSAGTGSYEQYF. CDR3 DNA sequence: TGTGCCAGCAGCGCCGGGACAGGCTCCTACGAGCAGTACTTC. The chain has TRBV27 and TRBJ2-7; 8 nucleotides line up with TRBD1. The germline V gene has CDR1 MNHEY and CDR2 SMNVEV (reference sequence). This CDR3 is built from 14 residues. The J segment lost 0 bases and the V segment lost 6 bases, leaving 4 bases of the junction unmatched.